This passage covers 21 T cell receptor beta chains from one sample sequenced in a study of monozygotic twins with inflammatory bowel disease. TCRdb re-called the 5' RACE reads, yielding one record per CDR3 amino acid sequence without DNA. This listing includes approximately 400,000 distinct CDR3 sequences. Specimen: blood. The receptors stem from a human donor with ulcerative colitis or Crohn's disease, or a healthy co-twin of an affected twin (not recorded which).

The J gene is TRBJ2-5, the V gene TRBV6-2 or TRBV6-3. Per germline, CDR1 MNHEY and CDR2 SVGEGT. The CDR3 loop spans 16 amino acids. The CDR3 spells CASSYSNGDSEETQYF.

The gene calls are TRBV11-2 and TRBJ2-1. The CDR3 covers 14 residues. Per the germline V gene, CDR1 is SGHAT and CDR2 is FQNNGV. The CDR3 region is CASSLTVGVNEQFF.

The V gene is TRBV5-4, the J gene TRBJ2-7; lacking DNA, the TRBD1 call made by TCRdb goes unchecked. The CDR3 is 15 amino acids. Germline loops: CDR1 SGHNT, CDR2 YYREEE (reference sequence). The CDR3 loop is CASSLGSDRDYEQYF.

The rearrangement links TRBV20-1 to TRBJ2-1; checking the TCRdb D call of TRBD2 is not possible without DNA. This CDR3 region has 15 residues. Germline-derived CDR1 and CDR2 are DFQATT and SNEGSKA (reference sequence). The CDR3 loop is CSALITSGSYNEQFF.

The CDR3 loop is CASSETTSGYHEQFF. V usage is TRBV7-3 and J usage is TRBJ2-1; no DNA is available, so the TRBD2 call from TCRdb remains unchecked. CDR3 size: 15 residues. Germline CDR1 SGHTA, CDR2 FQGTGA.

The chain joins TRBV5-1 to TRBJ2-1; TCRdb names TRBD2, which stays unverified in the absence of DNA. This CDR3 has 15 residues. Germline CDR1 and CDR2: SGHRS and YFSETQ. The CDR3: CASSLERGGYNEQFF.

This chain connects TRBV4-3 to TRBJ2-1. CDR1 and CDR2 (germline): LGHNA, YSLEER. This CDR3 is 15 amino acids long. The CDR3 loop reads CASSQRFLSYNEQFF.

Here the CDR3 reads CASSQGARGELFF. V usage is TRBV7-6 and J usage is TRBJ2-2; TCRdb's assignment of TRBD1 cannot be checked, as there is no DNA. Germline-derived CDR1 and CDR2 are SGHVS and FNYEAQ. The CDR3 consists of 13 residues.

The genes are TRBV3-1 and TRBJ1-5. The CDR3 has 14 residues. CDR1 LGHDT and CDR2 YNNKEL come from the germline V gene (reference sequence). This chain's CDR3 is CASSQTNSNQPQHF. The full variable domain, in which reference TRBV3-1 and TRBJ1-5 provide the parts outside the CDR3, is DTAVSQTPKYLVTQMGNDKSIKCEQNLGHDTMYWYKQDSKKFLKIMFSYNNKELIINETVPNRFSPKSPDKAHLNLHINSLELGDSAVYFCASSQTNSNQPQHFGDGTRLSIL.

This chain uses TRBV7-9 with TRBJ1-4. From germline, CDR1 is SEHNR and CDR2 FQNEAQ (reference sequence). The CDR3 runs to 14 residues. The CDR3 protein is CASSLVPTNEKLFF.

CDR3: CASSFPTGISTDTQYF. The J gene is TRBJ2-3, the V gene TRBV5-4; TCRdb's assignment of TRBD1 cannot be checked, as there is no DNA. Per germline, CDR1 SGHNT and CDR2 YYREEE (reference sequence). This CDR3 has 16 amino acids.

The rearrangement joins TRBV9 to TRBJ2-1; without DNA, the TCRdb call of TRBD2 cannot be checked. In germline, CDR1 is SGDLS, CDR2 YYNGEE. The CDR3 runs 16 residues. CDR3 region: CASSVGHKLADDEQFF.

The rearrangement uses TRBV6-1 and TRBJ2-7; TCRdb's D call, TRBD1, is unchecked because there is no DNA. The CDR3 extends over 16 amino acids. Looked up from germline, CDR1 is MNHNS and CDR2 is SASEGT. The CDR3 region is CASSEGTVGRRGEQYF.

J is TRBJ2-7 and V is TRBV29-1; as DNA is missing, the TRBD1 call by TCRdb cannot be tested. Germline V gene data show CDR1 as SQVTM and CDR2 as ANQGSEA. The CDR3 totals 15 residues. This CDR3 is CSVLNTGGSTYEQYF.

The V call is TRBV3-1, the J call TRBJ2-1; TCRdb picks TRBD1, but there is no DNA to check that call. This CDR3 is built from 16 residues. Germline loops: CDR1 LGHDT, CDR2 YNNKEL (reference sequence). CDR3: CASSHEGNTGVHEQFF.

This chain connects TRBV5-1 to TRBJ2-5; without DNA, the TCRdb call of TRBD2 cannot be checked. Germline V gene data show CDR1 as SGHRS and CDR2 as YFSETQ. There are 14 residues in the CDR3. This chain's CDR3 is CASSEGQWGETQYF.

This sequence joins TRBV12-3 or TRBV12-4 and TRBJ2-2; as DNA is missing, the TRBD2 call by TCRdb cannot be tested. This CDR3 contains 15 residues. CDR3 loop: CASGTSGGGTGELFF.

CDR3 in amino acids: CASSLREDTQHF. The chain is built from TRBV28 and TRBJ1-5. CDR3 length equals 12 residues. CDR1 is MDHEN, CDR2 SYDVKM, per germline.

The chain employs TRBV12-3 or TRBV12-4 and TRBJ2-7; TCRdb selects TRBD2, and the lack of DNA leaves this call unchecked. The CDR3 runs to 14 residues. The CDR3: CASTRTSGPYEQYF.

J is TRBJ1-5 and V is TRBV7-2; the TCRdb call, TRBD1, lacks DNA for checking. Looked up from germline, CDR1 is SGHTA and CDR2 is FQGNSA. The CDR3 has 13 residues. CDR3 protein: CASSFTGLEPQHF.

CDR3 in amino acids: CASSPGQREGIYNEQFF. The chain joins TRBV5-1 to TRBJ2-1; TCRdb designates TRBD2, a call that cannot be tested without DNA. The CDR3 length is 17 residues. Germline V gives CDR1 SGHRS, CDR2 YFSETQ. Together with reference TRBV5-1 and TRBJ2-1, the CDR3 gives the full variable domain: KAGVTQTPRYLIKTRGQQVTLSCSPISGHRSVSWYQQTPGQGLQFLFEYFSETQRNKGNFPGRFSGRQFSNSRSEMNVSTLELGDSALYLCASSPGQREGIYNEQFFGPGTRLTVL.